The sequence of this T cell receptor beta chain was determined in a study of T cell responses to AZD1222 COVID-19 vaccine. Overall study findings and caveats: Clonal diversity was possibly underestimated, and the donors were mostly white British, with more females.

The assay was immunoSEQ multiplex PCR, and TCRdb's table has in-frame clones only and misses some. The sample has some 98,000 clones, around nine tenths seen once. Of note for this clone: The antigen remains undetermined.

Germline V gene sequence: CDR1 SQVTM, CDR2 ANQGSEA. This CDR3 is 12 amino acids long. J was trimmed by 4 bases and V by 4 bases; bases with no gene match: 3. Sequencing was performed on peripheral blood, taken on day 0 of AZD1222 vaccination. The receptor comes from an adult in good health. The chain uses TRBV29-1 and TRBJ1-2; 7 nucleotides agree with TRBD1. The CDR3 loop reads CSVGDRTYGYTF. CDR3 sequence (DNA): TGCAGCGTTGGGGACAGAACCTATGGCTACACCTTC.